These 23 T cell receptor beta chains originate from one sample sequenced in a study of OX40 agonist ivuxolimab in advanced cancers. Clones were sequenced by immunoSEQ multiplex PCR, and TCRdb holds only the in-frame ones, with some missing. The table lists more than 60,000 clones, 90% of them singletons. Sequencing was performed on CD4+ or CD8+ T cells sorted from blood, taken in a trial of the OX40 agonist ivuxolimab. The source of these receptors is an adult with an advanced solid tumor such as melanoma, head and neck, liver or kidney cancer.

V gene TRBV18 combines with J gene TRBJ2-7; TRBD1 matches 7 bases. The V segment lost 3 bases and the J segment 3 bases; nucleotides outside the gene matches: 2. Germline V gives CDR1 KGHSH, CDR2 LQKENI. CDR3 length: 13 amino acids. The CDR3 reads CASSPTGFYEQYF. DNA for the CDR3: TGTGCCAGCTCACCGACAGGGTTCTACGAGCAGTACTTC.

The V and J genes are TRBV18 and TRBJ2-3; D uncertain. The CDR3 contains 11 residues. Germline V gene sequence: CDR1 KGHSH, CDR2 LQKENI. V was shortened by 8 bases and J by 6 bases, with 9 bases between the two germline ends. Here the CDR3 reads CASANADTQYF. CDR3 in DNA: TGTGCCAGCGCCAACGCGGATACGCAGTATTTT.

The J gene is TRBJ1-6, the V gene TRBV6-6, with D uncertain. This CDR3 contains 15 residues. CDR1 and CDR2 (germline): MNHNY, SVGAGI (reference sequence). Between the trimmed V and J ends, which lost 8 bases and 0 bases, there was a span of 11 bases. The CDR3 sequence: CASEARSSYNSPLHF. The CDR3 DNA follows: TGTGCCAGCGAGGCGAGGAGCTCCTATAATTCACCCCTCCACTTT.

The V and J genes are TRBV18 and TRBJ2-7; 12 bases are shared with TRBD2. With V trimmed by 6 bases and J by 6 bases, 6 bases remained unmatched. The CDR3 is 14 amino acids. CDR1 is KGHSH and CDR2 is LQKENI in the germline V gene. DNA for the CDR3: TGTGCCAGCTCCCCGTTACTAGCGGGAGGCGAGCAGTACTTC. The encoded protein is CASSPLLAGGEQYF. Looking up the rest from reference TRBV18 and TRBJ2-7 gives the full variable domain: NAGVMQNPRHLVRRRGQEARLRCSPMKGHSHVYWYRQLPEEGLKFMVYLQKENIIDESGMPKERFSAEFPKEGPSILRIQQVVRGDSAAYFCASSPLLAGGEQYFGPGTRLTVT.

This chain joins TRBV6-6 and TRBJ2-1; weak D call: TRBD2 (5 bases). The CDR3 length is 15 residues. Germline loops: CDR1 MNHNY, CDR2 SVGAGI (reference sequence). V was shortened by 4 bases and J by 10 bases, with 20 bases between the two germline ends. Here the CDR3 reads CASSSTTGSRGEQFF. CDR3 nucleotides: TGTGCCAGCAGTTCCACTACCGGGTCTCGAGGGGAGCAGTTCTTC.

The chain combines TRBV7-2 with TRBJ2-2; 7 bases are shared with TRBD1. Looked up from germline, CDR1 is SGHTA and CDR2 is FQGNSA. The V segment lost 5 bases and the J segment 3 bases; nucleotides outside the gene matches: 9. The CDR3 is 16 amino acids. The CDR3 DNA is TGTGCCAGCAGCCTAAACAACAGGGGTTACACCGGGGAGCTGTTTTTT. Amino acids: CASSLNNRGYTGELFF. The whole variable domain, filled in from reference TRBV7-2 and TRBJ2-2, reads GAGVSQSPSNKVTEKGKDVELRCDPISGHTALYWYRQSLGQGLEFLIYFQGNSAPDKSGLPSDRFSAERTGGSVSTLTIQRTQQEDSAVYLCASSLNNRGYTGELFFGEGSRLTVL.

This clone was recorded a few times. The chain links TRBV19 to TRBJ2-3, with 7 bases fitting TRBD2. CDR3 length: 16 residues. Germline trimming cut 7 bases from V and 0 bases from J; bases unmatched to any gene: 10. Germline V gene sequence: CDR1 LNHDA, CDR2 SQIVND (reference sequence). The CDR3 here is CASKSGRGASTDTQYF. In DNA form, the CDR3 reads TGTGCCAGTAAATCGGGGAGGGGCGCTAGCACAGATACGCAGTATTTT.

The genes are TRBV9 and TRBJ2-7; possibly TRBD2 for D (6 bases). With 4 bases removed from V and 5 bases from J, the gap between germline ends came to 13 bases. This CDR3 region has 13 residues. Per germline, CDR1 SGDLS and CDR2 YYNGEE. CDR3 region: CASSSLTSHEQYF. The CDR3, as DNA: TGTGCCAGCAGCTCGCTAACTAGCCACGAGCAGTACTTC.

The CDR3 DNA reads TGTGCCAGCAGCACCAAGGGACTAGCGGGAGTCGTAACCTACAATGAGCAGTTCTTC. This translates into CASSTKGLAGVVTYNEQFF. The chain uses TRBV12-1 and TRBJ2-1; the table's D call, TRBD2, was not checked against the DNA. TRBV12-1 is labeled a pseudogene. CDR3 length equals 19 residues.

The V call is TRBV7-3, the J call TRBJ1-2; TRBD1 matches 8 bases. The CDR3 is 13 amino acids. V dropped 5 bases and J dropped 8; count of bases not matched to a gene: 7. Germline CDR1 is SGHTA and CDR2 is FQGTGA. The CDR3 region has the DNA TGTGCCAGCAGCCCCAAACAGGGGGGGGGCTACACCTTC. Translated, it gives CASSPKQGGGYTF.

V and J are TRBV7-2 and TRBJ2-5, with TRBD1 matching over 9 bases. V lost 4 bases and J lost 5; bases outside the gene matches: 5. The CDR3 is 14 amino acids. The germline CDR1 and CDR2 sequences are SGHTA and FQGNSA. This CDR3 reads CASSSRQGDETQYF. In nucleotides, the CDR3 is TGTGCCAGCAGCTCCCGACAGGGGGATGAGACCCAGTACTTC.

V gene TRBV5-5 combines with J gene TRBJ2-1; TRBD2 matches 10 bases. This CDR3 comprises 14 residues. Unmatched junction bases numbered 4, after V lost 4 bases and J lost 6 bases. Germline lookup yields CDR1 SGHKS and CDR2 YYEKEE (reference sequence). The CDR3 sequence: CASSDGLAVNEQFF. The DNA of the CDR3 is TGTGCCAGCAGCGACGGACTAGCGGTCAATGAGCAGTTCTTC. Variable domain in full (rest from reference TRBV5-5 and TRBJ2-1): DAGVTQSPTHLIKTRGQQVTLRCSPISGHKSVSWYQQVLGQGPQFIFQYYEKEERGRGNFPDRFSARQFPNYSSELNVNALLLGDSALYLCASSDGLAVNEQFFGPGTRLTVL.

V usage is TRBV29-1 and J usage is TRBJ2-5, with a possible D match to TRBD2 (6 bases). CDR3 length: 13 amino acids. Germline lookup yields CDR1 SQVTM and CDR2 ANQGSEA. V was cut by 2 bases and J by 5 bases, with 12 bases left in between. The CDR3 is CSVEMLGRETQYF. The CDR3 DNA reads as TGCAGCGTTGAAATGCTGGGGAGGGAGACCCAGTACTTC.

This chain joins TRBV5-1 and TRBJ2-1, with D hard to call. The CDR3 runs 12 residues. CDR1 is SGHRS and CDR2 is YFSETQ in the germline V gene. V shed 4 bases and J shed 9 bases, with 11 bases lying between them. This CDR3 is CASSELAGEQFF. CDR3 sequence (DNA): TGCGCCAGCAGCGAACTGGCTGGTGAGCAGTTCTTC. Full variable domain (remainder filled in from reference TRBV5-1 and TRBJ2-1): KAGVTQTPRYLIKTRGQQVTLSCSPISGHRSVSWYQQTPGQGLQFLFEYFSETQRNKGNFPGRFSGRQFSNSRSEMNVSTLELGDSALYLCASSELAGEQFFGPGTRLTVL.

V gene TRBV5-8 combines with J gene TRBJ1-5, with 8 bases aligning to TRBD1. The CDR3 has 17 amino acids. Germline CDR1 SGHTS, CDR2 YDEGEE. The trim removed 3 bases at V and 0 bases at J, leaving 8 bases unmatched. The CDR3 loop is CASSSGQESYSNQPQHF. The CDR3 nucleotides are TGTGCCAGCAGCTCGGGACAGGAGAGTTATAGCAATCAGCCCCAGCATTTT.

This clone was counted ten times or more. V usage is TRBV7-3 and J usage is TRBJ2-2; 8 bases are shared with TRBD1. J lost 6 bases, V lost 5 bases, and 17 bases had no gene match. CDR1 and CDR2 (germline): SGHTA, FQGTGA. The CDR3 has 18 amino acids. DNA for the CDR3: TGTGCCAGCAGCCCTAGAGCCCAGTCAGGGGGCGCACCCGGGGAGCTGTTTTTT. This sequence encodes CASSPRAQSGGAPGELFF.

This clone was observed a single time. The chain recombines TRBV29-1 with TRBJ2-1, with a possible D match to TRBD2 (5 bases). Germline CDR1 and CDR2: SQVTM and ANQGSEA. The CDR3 extends over 16 amino acids. Trimming pared 4 bases from V and 5 bases from J, leaving 21 bases between. The CDR3 DNA sequence: TGCAGCGTTGTCGAAAATGCACGACGGGGAGACAATGAGCAGTTCTTC. It encodes CSVVENARRGDNEQFF.

V gene TRBV15 combines with J gene TRBJ2-7; D not resolved. Trimming took off 0 bases at V and 0 bases at J, with 15 bases between the two ends. CDR1 LNHNV and CDR2 YYDKDF come from the germline V gene (reference sequence). This CDR3 comprises 17 residues. This CDR3 reads CATSREVSEIRSYEQYF. DNA of the CDR3: TGTGCCACCAGCAGAGAGGTATCGGAGATCCGCTCCTACGAGCAGTACTTC. The variable domain in full, completed from reference TRBV15 and TRBJ2-7, reads DAMVIQNPRYQVTQFGKPVTLSCSQTLNHNVMYWYQQKSSQAPKLLFHYYDKDFNNEADTPDNFQSRRPNTSFCFLDIRSPGLGDTAMYLCATSREVSEIRSYEQYFGPGTRLTVT.

The gene calls are TRBV7-2 and TRBJ2-1; D not resolved. The germline V gene has CDR1 SGHTA and CDR2 FQGNSA. The germline V and J ends were trimmed by 3 bases and 4 bases, with 1 base remaining between them. The CDR3 loop spans 11 amino acids. The chain's CDR3 is CASSFYNEQFF. The CDR3 DNA sequence: TGTGCCAGCAGCTTTTACAATGAGCAGTTCTTC.

This chain links TRBV9 with TRBJ1-4; no definite D call. This CDR3 is 14 amino acids long. The V gene lost 0 bases and the J gene lost 7 bases, with 10 bases spanning the gap. The germline V gene has CDR1 SGDLS and CDR2 YYNGEE. Written as DNA, the CDR3 is TGTGCCAGCAGCGTAGGTGGGTTTAGTGAAAAACTGTTTTTT. Protein sequence: CASSVGGFSEKLFF.

The rearrangement joins TRBV9 to TRBJ1-1; D remains unclear. Germline V CDR1 and CDR2: SGDLS, YYNGEE. The V end lost 4 bases, the J end lost 0 bases, and 13 bases lay between the germline ends. This CDR3 spans 15 amino acids. The CDR3 DNA sequence: TGTGCCAGCAGCTGGGGAAACGTAATGAACACTGAAGCTTTCTTT. This translates into CASSWGNVMNTEAFF.

V gene TRBV2 combines with J gene TRBJ1-2; D unresolved. The CDR3 totals 13 residues. V was clipped by 4 bases and J by 4 bases, with 10 bases between them. The germline V gene has CDR1 SNHLY and CDR2 FYNNEI. The CDR3 sequence: CASSVGQVYGYTF. The DNA for the CDR3 is TGTGCCAGCAGTGTCGGGCAGGTCTATGGCTACACCTTC.

J is TRBJ2-3 and V is TRBV6-6; no clear D. Trimming pared 4 bases from V and 4 bases from J, leaving 9 bases between. The CDR3 is 13 residues long. CDR1 is MNHNY, CDR2 SVGAGI, per germline (reference sequence). The CDR3 DNA reads as TGTGCCAGCAGTTCTCACTATGCAGATACGCAGTATTTT. Its translation: CASSSHYADTQYF.